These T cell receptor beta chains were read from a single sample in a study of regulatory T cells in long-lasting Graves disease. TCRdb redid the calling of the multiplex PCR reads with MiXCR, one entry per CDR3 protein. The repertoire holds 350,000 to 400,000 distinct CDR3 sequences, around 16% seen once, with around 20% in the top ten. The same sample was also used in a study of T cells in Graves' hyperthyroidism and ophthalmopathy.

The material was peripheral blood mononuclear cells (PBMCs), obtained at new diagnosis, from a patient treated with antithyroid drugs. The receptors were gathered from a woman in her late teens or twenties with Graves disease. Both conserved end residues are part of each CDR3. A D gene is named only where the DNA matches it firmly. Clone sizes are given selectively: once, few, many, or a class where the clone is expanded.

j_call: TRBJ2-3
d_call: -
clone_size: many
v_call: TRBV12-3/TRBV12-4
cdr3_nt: TGTGCCAGCAGCTTGTCGACCCTGCCAGATACGCAGTATTTT
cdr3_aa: CASSLSTLPDTQYF

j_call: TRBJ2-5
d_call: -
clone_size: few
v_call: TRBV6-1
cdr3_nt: TGTGCCAGCAGCCGATCTGGAATAAGAGAAGAGACCCAGTACTTC
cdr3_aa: CASSRSGIREETQYF

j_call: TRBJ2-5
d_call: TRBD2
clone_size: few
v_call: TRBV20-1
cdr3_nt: TGCAGTGCTAGGACTAGCGGGGGACCCAGCGTGACCCAGTACTTC
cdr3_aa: CSARTSGGPSVTQYF

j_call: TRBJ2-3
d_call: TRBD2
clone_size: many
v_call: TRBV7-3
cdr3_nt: TGTGCCAGCAGTGGCGGGAGAAGCCCAGATACGCAGTATTTT
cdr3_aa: CASSGGRSPDTQYF

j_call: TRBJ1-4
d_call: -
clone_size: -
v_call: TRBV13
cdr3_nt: TGTGCCAGTGAATATCGGGGGAAAGAAAAACTGTTTTTT
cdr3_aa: CASEYRGKEKLFF

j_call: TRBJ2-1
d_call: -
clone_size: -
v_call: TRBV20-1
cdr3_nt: TGCAGTGCTAGGGTGAAAAAGGGGCGGATCCCCCACAATGAGCAGTTCTTC
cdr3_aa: CSARVKKGRIPHNEQFF

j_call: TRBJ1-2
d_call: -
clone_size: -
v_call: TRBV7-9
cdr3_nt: TGTGCCAGCAGCTTAATGAACAGGGATGGCTACACCTTC
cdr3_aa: CASSLMNRDGYTF

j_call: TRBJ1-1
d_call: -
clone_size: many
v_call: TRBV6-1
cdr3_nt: TGTGCCAGCAGCGCCAGGGGAAGCGGCACTGAAGCTTTCTTT
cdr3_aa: CASSARGSGTEAFF

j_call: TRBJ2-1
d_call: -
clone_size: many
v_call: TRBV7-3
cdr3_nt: TGTGCCAGCAGCTTAATGGTAGGGCCCTACAATGAGCAGTTCTTC
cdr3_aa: CASSLMVGPYNEQFF

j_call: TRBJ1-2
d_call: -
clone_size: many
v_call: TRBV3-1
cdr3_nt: TGTGCCAGCAGCCAAGAAAGCTCGGGGGGCTACACCTTC
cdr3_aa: CASSQESSGGYTF

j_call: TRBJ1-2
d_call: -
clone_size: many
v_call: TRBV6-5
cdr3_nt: TGTGCCAGCAGTTACTCGATGGCGAGGGATGGCTACACCTTC
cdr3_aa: CASSYSMARDGYTF

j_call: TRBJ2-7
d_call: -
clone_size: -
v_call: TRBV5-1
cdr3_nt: TGCGCCAGCAGCTTGGCCGGTCCTTCGGGCTCCTACGAGCAGTACTTC
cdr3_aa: CASSLAGPSGSYEQYF

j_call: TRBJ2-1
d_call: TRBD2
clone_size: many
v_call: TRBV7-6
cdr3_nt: TGTGCCAGCAGCTCCCGGGGTGGCGGGGGATCCTACAATGAGCAGTTCTTC
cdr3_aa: CASSSRGGGGSYNEQFF

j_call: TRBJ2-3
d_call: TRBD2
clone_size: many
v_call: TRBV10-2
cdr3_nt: TGCGCCAGCGCCAGGACTAGCGGGGTCACAGATACGCAGTATTTT
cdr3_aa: CASARTSGVTDTQYF

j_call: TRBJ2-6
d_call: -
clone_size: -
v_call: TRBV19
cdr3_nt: TGTGCCAGCAGGGACGGTCGAGCAGGGGCCAACGTCCTGACTTTC
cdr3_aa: CASRDGRAGANVLTF

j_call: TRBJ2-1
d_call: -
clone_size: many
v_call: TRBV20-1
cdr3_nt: TGCAGTGCTAGAGATCGGGGCAATGAGCAGTTCTTC
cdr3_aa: CSARDRGNEQFF

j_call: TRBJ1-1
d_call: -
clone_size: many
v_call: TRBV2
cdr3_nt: TGTGCCAGCAGAAGACAGGAACTGATGAACACTGAAGCTTTCTTT
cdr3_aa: CASRRQELMNTEAFF

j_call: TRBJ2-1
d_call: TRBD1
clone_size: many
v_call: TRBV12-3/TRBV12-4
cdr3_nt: TGTGCCAGCAGTGTAGGGGGCTATAGGTACAATGAGCAGTTCTTC
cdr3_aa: CASSVGGYRYNEQFF

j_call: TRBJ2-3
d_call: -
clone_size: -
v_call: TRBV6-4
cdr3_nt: TGTGCCAGCAGTGAATCCGGGGACAATTCAGATACGCAGTATTTT
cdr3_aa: CASSESGDNSDTQYF

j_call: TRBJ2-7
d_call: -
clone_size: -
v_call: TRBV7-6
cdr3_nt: TGTGCCAGCAGCCCGGGACACACGATCGACTACGAGCAGTACTTC
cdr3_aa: CASSPGHTIDYEQYF

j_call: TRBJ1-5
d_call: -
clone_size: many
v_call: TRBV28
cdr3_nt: TGTGCCAGCGCTATGAATCAGCCCCAGCATTTT
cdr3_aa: CASAMNQPQHF

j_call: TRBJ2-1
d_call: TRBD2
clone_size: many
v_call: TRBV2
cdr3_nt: TGTGCCAGCATGAGCGGGAACAATGAGCAGTTCTTC
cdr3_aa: CASMSGNNEQFF

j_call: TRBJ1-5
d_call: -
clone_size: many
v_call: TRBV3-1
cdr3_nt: TGTGCCAGCAGCCAAGGTACGCCAGTAAATCAGCCCCAGCATTTT
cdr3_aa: CASSQGTPVNQPQHF

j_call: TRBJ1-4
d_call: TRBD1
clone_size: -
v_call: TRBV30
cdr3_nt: TGTGCCTGGAGCCGGACAGGGGGTGAAAAACTGTTTTTT
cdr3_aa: CAWSRTGGEKLFF

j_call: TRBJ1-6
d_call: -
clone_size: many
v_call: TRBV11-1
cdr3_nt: TGTGCCAGCAGCTTAGGGTCCCCGGGGACCCTCCACTTT
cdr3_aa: CASSLGSPGTLHF

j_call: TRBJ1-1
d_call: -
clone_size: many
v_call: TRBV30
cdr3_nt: TGTGCCTGGCGACCCACGTGGGGGGGAACTGAAGCTTTCTTT
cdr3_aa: CAWRPTWGGTEAFF

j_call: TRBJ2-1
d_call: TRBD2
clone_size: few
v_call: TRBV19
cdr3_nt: TGTGCCAGTAGCCCAACTAGCGGGAGCCACAATGAGCAGTTCTTC
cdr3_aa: CASSPTSGSHNEQFF

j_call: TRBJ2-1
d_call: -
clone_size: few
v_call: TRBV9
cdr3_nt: TGTGCCAGCAGCGTAGACCCCTCCCCACTCAATGAGCAGTTCTTC
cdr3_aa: CASSVDPSPLNEQFF

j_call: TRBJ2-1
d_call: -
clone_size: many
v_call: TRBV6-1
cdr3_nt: TGTGCCAGCAGAACTGGTAGGGCCACACTAGTCGATGAGCAGTTCTTC
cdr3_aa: CASRTGRATLVDEQFF

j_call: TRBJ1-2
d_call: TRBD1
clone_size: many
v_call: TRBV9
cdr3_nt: TGTGCCAGCAGCGTAACATCGGAACAGGGGGCGGGTGGCTACACCTTC
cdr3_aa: CASSVTSEQGAGGYTF

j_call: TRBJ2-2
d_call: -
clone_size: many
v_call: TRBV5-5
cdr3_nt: TGTGCCAGCAGCTTGGGACCCCGGGACTCTAGCCCCGGGGAGCTGTTTTTT
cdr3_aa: CASSLGPRDSSPGELFF

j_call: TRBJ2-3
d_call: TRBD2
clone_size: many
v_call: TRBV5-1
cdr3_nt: TGCGCCAGCAGCCAAACCGCTAGCGGGGGCGGGGATACGCAGTATTTT
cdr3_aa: CASSQTASGGGDTQYF

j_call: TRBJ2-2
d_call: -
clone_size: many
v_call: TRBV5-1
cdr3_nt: TGCGCCAGCAGTTCAGGGGCAGGGAACACCGGGGAGCTGTTTTTT
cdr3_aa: CASSSGAGNTGELFF

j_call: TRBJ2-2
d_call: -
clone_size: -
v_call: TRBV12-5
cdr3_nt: TGTGCTAGCCGAAGGGACGGGAGGGAGCTGTTTTTT
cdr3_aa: CASRRDGRELFF

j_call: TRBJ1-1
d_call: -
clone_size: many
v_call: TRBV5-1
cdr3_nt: TGCGCCAGCAGGGATGACGGGCTGAACACTGAAGCTTTCTTT
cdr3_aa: CASRDDGLNTEAFF

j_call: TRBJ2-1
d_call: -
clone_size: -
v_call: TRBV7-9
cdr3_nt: TGTGCCAGCAGCCTCCGTCCAGGCGAGCAGTTCTTC
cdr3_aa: CASSLRPGEQFF

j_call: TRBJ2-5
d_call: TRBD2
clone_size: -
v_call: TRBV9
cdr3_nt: TGTGCCAGCAGCTGGGAGTCGCGGGGGGAGACCCAGTACTTC
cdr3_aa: CASSWESRGETQYF